Shown below are 5 T cell receptor beta chains from a single sample sequenced in a study of blood T cell repertoires in COVID-19. TCRdb keeps only in-frame clones here, not all; method: immunoSEQ multiplex PCR. The sample comprises about 88,000 clones, 75% to 90% of which are singletons, and 11% rests with the top ten. Sequencing was performed on peripheral blood. The receptors were sampled from a man older than 75 with acute or convalescent COVID-19.

The chain joins TRBV18 to TRBJ2-3, with 7 bases fitting TRBD1. Per the germline V gene, CDR1 is KGHSH and CDR2 is LQKENI. Trimming removed 2 bases from V and 2 bases from J; junction bases left unmatched: 7. There are 16 residues in the CDR3. CDR3 protein: CASSPKPGTATDTQYF. The CDR3 DNA is TGTGCCAGCTCACCAAAGCCCGGGACAGCCACAGATACGCAGTATTTT.

The chain links TRBV5-4 to TRBJ1-4, with 9 bases matching TRBD1. Germline CDR1 is SGHNT and CDR2 is YYREEE (reference sequence). This CDR3 contains 15 residues. V dropped 5 bases and J dropped 6; count of bases not matched to a gene: 8. The CDR3, as DNA: TGTGCCAGCAGTACTGCGGGACAGGGTTATGAAAAACTGTTTTTT. Its protein product is CASSTAGQGYEKLFF.

This chain links TRBV5-1 with TRBJ2-3, with D perhaps TRBD2 (6 bases). Between the trimmed V and J ends, which lost 3 bases and 6 bases, there was a span of 20 bases. Germline V gene sequence: CDR1 SGHRS, CDR2 YFSETQ. This CDR3 contains 16 residues. This CDR3 is CASSYGPPSGGDTQYF. For the CDR3, the DNA is TGCGCCAGCAGCTACGGACCGCCGAGCGGAGGGGATACGCAGTATTTT.

The CDR3 sequence is CSVGHRGREKLFF. CDR3 in DNA: TGCAGCGTCGGTCACAGGGGGCGGGAAAAACTGTTTTTT. The rearrangement links TRBV29-1 to TRBJ1-4, with 9 bases lining up with TRBD1. Germline values: CDR1 SQVTM, CDR2 ANQGSEA. CDR3 length: 13 amino acids. Trimming took 6 bases from V and 8 from J; bases not matched to a gene: 7.

This chain connects TRBV6-6 to TRBJ1-2; weak D call: TRBD1 (6 bases). Germline lookup yields CDR1 MNHNY and CDR2 SVGAGI (reference sequence). The length of the CDR3 is 14 residues. V lost 6 bases and J 4 bases, leaving 15 bases between the germline ends. The CDR3 spells CASSSGGLGYGYTF. CDR3 bases: TGTGCCAGCAGCTCCGGGGGGCTCGGCTATGGCTACACCTTC.